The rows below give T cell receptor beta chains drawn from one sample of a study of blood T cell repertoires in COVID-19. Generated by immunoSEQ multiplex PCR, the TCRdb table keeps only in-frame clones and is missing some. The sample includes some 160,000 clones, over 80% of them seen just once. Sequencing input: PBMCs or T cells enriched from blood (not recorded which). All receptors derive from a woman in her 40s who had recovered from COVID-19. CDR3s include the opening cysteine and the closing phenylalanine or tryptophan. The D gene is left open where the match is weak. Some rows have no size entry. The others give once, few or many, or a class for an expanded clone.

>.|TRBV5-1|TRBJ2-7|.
TGCGCCAGCAGCTTGGCTCAAGGGGGTTACGAGCAGTACTTC
CASSLAQGGYEQYF
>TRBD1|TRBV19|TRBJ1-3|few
TGTGCCAGTAGTACAGACAGGGCAGGAAACACCATATATTTT
CASSTDRAGNTIYF
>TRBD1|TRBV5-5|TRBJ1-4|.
TGTGCCAGCAGCCAGACAGGGATCAGAGAAAAACTGTTTTTT
CASSQTGIREKLFF
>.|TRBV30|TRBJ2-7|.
TGTGCCTGGAGTGCGGGCACAGGGTATCTCGAGCAGTACTTC
CAWSAGTGYLEQYF
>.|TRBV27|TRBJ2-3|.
TGTGCCAGCAGTTTCAGGGGGGGCACAGATACGCAGTATTTT
CASSFRGGTDTQYF
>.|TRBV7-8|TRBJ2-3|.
TGTGCCAGCAGCTTAGGGTCAGGCACAGATACGCAGTATTTT
CASSLGSGTDTQYF
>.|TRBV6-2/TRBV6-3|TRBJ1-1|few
TGTGCCAGCAGTTACTCGAGCGGGGGCGGTTCAGCTTTCTTT
CASSYSSGGGSAFF
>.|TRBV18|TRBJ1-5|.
TGTGCCAGCTCACCAGGGGGCCTCGATCAGCCCCAGCATTTT
CASSPGGLDQPQHF
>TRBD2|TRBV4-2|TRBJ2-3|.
TGTGCCAGCAGCCAAGAGAGGGCTAGCGGGGGGGCGTCAGATACGCAGTATTTT
CASSQERASGGASDTQYF
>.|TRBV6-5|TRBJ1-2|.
TGTGCCAGCAGTTACACCCGACAGGCAGGCTATGGCTACACCTTC
CASSYTRQAGYGYTF
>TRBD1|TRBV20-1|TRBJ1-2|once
TGCAGTGCTAGTTTAGGGACAGGGGGCTATGGCTACACCTTC
CSASLGTGGYGYTF
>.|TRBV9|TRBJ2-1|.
TGTGCCAGCAGCGTAGGAGTCTACAATGAGCAGTTCTTC
CASSVGVYNEQFF
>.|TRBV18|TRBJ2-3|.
TGTGCCAGCTCACCGGGCGGGAGCACAGATACGCAGTATTTT
CASSPGGSTDTQYF
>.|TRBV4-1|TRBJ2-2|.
TGCGCCAGCAGCCCAGCAGTGGGGGCAACCGGGGAGCTGTTTTTT
CASSPAVGATGELFF
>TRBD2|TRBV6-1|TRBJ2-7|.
TGTGCCAGCAGTGCGCCGAGCGGGGGGTCCCCCTACGAGCAGTACTTC
CASSAPSGGSPYEQYF
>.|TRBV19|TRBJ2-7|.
TGTGCCAGTAAGCAGGGAGGCTCCTACGAGCAGTACTTC
CASKQGGSYEQYF
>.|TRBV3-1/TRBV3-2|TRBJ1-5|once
TGTGCCAGCAGCCAACAGGACAATCAGCCCCAGCATTTT
CASSQQDNQPQHF
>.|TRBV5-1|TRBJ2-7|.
TGCGCCAGCCGCCCGGGCGGAGGCGAGGTCGAGCAGTACTTC
CASRPGGGEVEQYF
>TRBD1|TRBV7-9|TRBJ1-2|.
TGTGCCAGCAGCTTAGCGGCAGGGGGCGGTGGCTACACCTTC
CASSLAAGGGGYTF
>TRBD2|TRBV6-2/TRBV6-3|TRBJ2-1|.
TGTGCCAGCAGTTCCTGGCGGGAGGCCTCCTACAATGAGCAGTTCTTC
CASSSWREASYNEQFF
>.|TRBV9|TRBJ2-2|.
TGTGCCAGCAGCGTTGGAGACTTGCTGAACACCGGGGAGCTGTTTTTT
CASSVGDLLNTGELFF
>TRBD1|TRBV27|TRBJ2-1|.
TGTGCCAGCAGTTTATCGGCGCGGACAGGGCTTTACAATGAGCAGTTCTTC
CASSLSARTGLYNEQFF
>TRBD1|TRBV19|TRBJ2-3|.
TGTGCCAGTAGTAGGGGACAGGGGTACTCAGATACGCAGTATTTT
CASSRGQGYSDTQYF
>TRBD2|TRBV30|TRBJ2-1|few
TGTGCCTGGAGTGACCCTTTCCTTAGCGGGAAGAGCTCCTACAATGAGCAGTTCTTC
CAWSDPFLSGKSSYNEQFF
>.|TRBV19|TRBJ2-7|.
TGTGCCAGTAGTGGCGGGGCGCACTACGAGCAGTACTTC
CASSGGAHYEQYF
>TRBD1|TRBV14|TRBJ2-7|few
TGTGCCAGCAGCCAGCATAGGGCGAGCCGGGACAGGGACTACGAGCAGTACTTC
CASSQHRASRDRDYEQYF
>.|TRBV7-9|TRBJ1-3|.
TGTGCCAGCAGCCGGGGGGGACCAACTGGAAACACCATATATTTT
CASSRGGPTGNTIYF
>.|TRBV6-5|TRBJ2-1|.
TGTGCCAGCAGTTACTCGCGGGCGGAGGAGCAGTTCTTC
CASSYSRAEEQFF
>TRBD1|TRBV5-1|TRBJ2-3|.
TGCGCCACCTCGGACAGGGTGGGCACAGATACGCAGTATTTT
CATSDRVGTDTQYF
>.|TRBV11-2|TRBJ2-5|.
TGTGCCAGCAGCTTGTGGCGAGGGACAACTGAACAAGAGACCCAGTACTTC
CASSLWRGTTEQETQYF
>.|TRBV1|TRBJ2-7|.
TGCACCAGCAGCCATGGGTTCCTAGCGGGAGTCTACGAGCAGTACTTC
CTSSHGFLAGVYEQYF
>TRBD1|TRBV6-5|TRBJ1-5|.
TGTGCCAGCAGGCTCGGACAGGTTGGGCAGCCCCAGCATTTT
CASRLGQVGQPQHF
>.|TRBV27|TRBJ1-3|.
TGTGCCAGCAGTCCAGGACTCCTGGGAAACACCATATATTTT
CASSPGLLGNTIYF
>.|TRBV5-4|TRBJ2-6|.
TGTGCCAGCAGCAACGGAGACCCTGGGGCCAACGTCCTGACTTTC
CASSNGDPGANVLTF
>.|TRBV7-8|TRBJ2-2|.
TGTGCCAGCAGCCTTAATGTCGGGGAGCTGTTTTTT
CASSLNVGELFF
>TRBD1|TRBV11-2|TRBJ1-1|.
TGTGCCAGCAGCTCCCTAGACAGGGTGGCTTTCTTT
CASSSLDRVAFF
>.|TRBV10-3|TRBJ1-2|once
TGTGCCACCCGGGGGTTCGGGCAGGGTAACTATGGCTACACCTTC
CATRGFGQGNYGYTF
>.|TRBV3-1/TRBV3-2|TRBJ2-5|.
TGTGCCAGCAGCCAAGTTTTTCGCGGGACGGCCCAAGAGACCCAGTACTTC
CASSQVFRGTAQETQYF
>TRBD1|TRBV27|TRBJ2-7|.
TGTGCCAGCAGTTCCACCCGGGACAGGGCCTACGAGCAGTACTTC
CASSSTRDRAYEQYF
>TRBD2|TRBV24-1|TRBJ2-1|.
TGTGCCACCAGTGACAAGACTAGCGGGGGGGGGAATGAGCAGTTCTTC
CATSDKTSGGGNEQFF
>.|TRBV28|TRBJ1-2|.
TGTGCCAGCAGTGGGGGACACCTCTATGGCTACACCTTC
CASSGGHLYGYTF
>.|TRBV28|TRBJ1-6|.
TGTGCCAGCAGGACAGGCTGGGGGTCCTATAATTCACCCCTCCACTTT
CASRTGWGSYNSPLHF